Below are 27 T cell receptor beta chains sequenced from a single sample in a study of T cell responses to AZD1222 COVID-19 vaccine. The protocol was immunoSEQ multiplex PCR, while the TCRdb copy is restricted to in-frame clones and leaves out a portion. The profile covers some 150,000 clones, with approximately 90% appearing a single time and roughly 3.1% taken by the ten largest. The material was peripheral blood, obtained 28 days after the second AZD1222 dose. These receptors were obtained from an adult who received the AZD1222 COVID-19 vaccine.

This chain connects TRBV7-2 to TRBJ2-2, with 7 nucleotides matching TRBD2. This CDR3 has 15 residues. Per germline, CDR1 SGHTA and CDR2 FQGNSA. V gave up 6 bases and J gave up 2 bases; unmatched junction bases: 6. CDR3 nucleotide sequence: TGTGCCAGCAGTCGTCTAGCGGTTAACACCGGGGAGCTGTTTTTT. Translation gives CASSRLAVNTGELFF.

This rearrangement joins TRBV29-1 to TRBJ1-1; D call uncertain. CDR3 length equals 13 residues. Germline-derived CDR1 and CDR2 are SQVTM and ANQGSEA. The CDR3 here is CSSGPRSGTEAFF. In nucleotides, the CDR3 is TGCAGTAGTGGGCCTCGGTCGGGCACTGAAGCTTTCTTT.

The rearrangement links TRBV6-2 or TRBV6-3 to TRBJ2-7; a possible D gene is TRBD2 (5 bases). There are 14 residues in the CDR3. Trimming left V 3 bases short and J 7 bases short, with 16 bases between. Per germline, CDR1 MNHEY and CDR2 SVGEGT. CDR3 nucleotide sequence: TGTGCCAGCAGTTATATGGCAGGAGAGGGTGAGCAGTACTTC. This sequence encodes CASSYMAGEGEQYF.

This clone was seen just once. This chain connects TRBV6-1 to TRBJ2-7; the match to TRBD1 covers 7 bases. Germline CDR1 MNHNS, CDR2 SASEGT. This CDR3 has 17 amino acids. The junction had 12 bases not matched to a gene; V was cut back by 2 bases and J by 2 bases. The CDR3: CASSESAGGLGTYEQYF. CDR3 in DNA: TGTGCCAGCAGTGAATCGGCAGGGGGTTTGGGTACCTACGAGCAGTACTTC.

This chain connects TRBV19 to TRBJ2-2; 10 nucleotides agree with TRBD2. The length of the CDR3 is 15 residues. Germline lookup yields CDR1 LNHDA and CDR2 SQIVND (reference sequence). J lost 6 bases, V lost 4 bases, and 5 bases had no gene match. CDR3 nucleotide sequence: TGTGCCAGTAGTACTATAGCGGGAGGTCCCGGGGAGCTGTTTTTT. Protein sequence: CASSTIAGGPGELFF.

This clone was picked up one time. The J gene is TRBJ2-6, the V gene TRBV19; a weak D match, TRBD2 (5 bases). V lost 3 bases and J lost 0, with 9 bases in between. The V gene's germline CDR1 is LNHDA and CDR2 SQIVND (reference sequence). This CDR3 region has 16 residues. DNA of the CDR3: TGTGCCAGTAGTATTCCCCGGGGCTCTGGGGCCAACGTCCTGACTTTC. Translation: CASSIPRGSGANVLTF.

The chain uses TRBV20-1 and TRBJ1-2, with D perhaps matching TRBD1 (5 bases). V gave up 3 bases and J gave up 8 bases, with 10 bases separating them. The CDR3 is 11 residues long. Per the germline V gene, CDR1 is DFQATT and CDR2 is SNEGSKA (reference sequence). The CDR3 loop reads CSARRTNGYTF. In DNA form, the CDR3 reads TGCAGTGCTAGGAGGACAAACGGCTACACCTTC.

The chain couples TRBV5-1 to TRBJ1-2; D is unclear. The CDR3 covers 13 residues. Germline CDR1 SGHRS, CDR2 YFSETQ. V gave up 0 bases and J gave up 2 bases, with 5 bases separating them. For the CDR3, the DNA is TGCGCCAGCAGCTTGGAATCGAACTATGGCTACACCTTC. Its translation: CASSLESNYGYTF.

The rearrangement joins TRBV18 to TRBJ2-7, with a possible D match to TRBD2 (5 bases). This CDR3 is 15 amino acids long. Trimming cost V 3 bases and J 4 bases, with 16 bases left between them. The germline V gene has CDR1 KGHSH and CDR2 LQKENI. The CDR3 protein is CASSPSGVKFYEQYF. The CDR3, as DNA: TGTGCCAGCTCACCGTCCGGGGTAAAGTTTTACGAGCAGTACTTC.

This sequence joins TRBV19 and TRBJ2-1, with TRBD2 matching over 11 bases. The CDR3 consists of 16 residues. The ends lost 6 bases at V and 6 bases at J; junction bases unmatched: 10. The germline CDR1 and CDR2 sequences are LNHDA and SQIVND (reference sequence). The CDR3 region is CASSKTLAGVVNEQFF. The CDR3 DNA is TGTGCCAGTAGCAAAACACTAGCGGGAGTTGTCAATGAGCAGTTCTTC. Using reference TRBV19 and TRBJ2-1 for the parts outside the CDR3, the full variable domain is DGGITQSPKYLFRKEGQNVTLSCEQNLNHDAMYWYRQDPGQGLRLIYYSQIVNDFQKGDIAEGYSVSREKKESFPLTVTSAQKNPTAFYLCASSKTLAGVVNEQFFGPGTRLTVL.

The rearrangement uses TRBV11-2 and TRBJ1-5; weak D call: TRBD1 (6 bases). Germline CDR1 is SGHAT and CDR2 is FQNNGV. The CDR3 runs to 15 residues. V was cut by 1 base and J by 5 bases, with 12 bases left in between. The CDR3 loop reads CASSLAGQRDQPQHF. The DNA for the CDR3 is TGTGCCAGCAGCTTAGCCGGACAGAGAGATCAGCCCCAGCATTTT.

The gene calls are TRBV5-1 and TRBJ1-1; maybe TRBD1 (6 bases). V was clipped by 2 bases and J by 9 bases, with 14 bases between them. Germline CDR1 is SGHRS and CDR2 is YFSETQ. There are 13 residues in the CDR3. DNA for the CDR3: TGCGCCAGCAGCTTAGAGGACAGACTGCAAGCTTTCTTT. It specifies CASSLEDRLQAFF.

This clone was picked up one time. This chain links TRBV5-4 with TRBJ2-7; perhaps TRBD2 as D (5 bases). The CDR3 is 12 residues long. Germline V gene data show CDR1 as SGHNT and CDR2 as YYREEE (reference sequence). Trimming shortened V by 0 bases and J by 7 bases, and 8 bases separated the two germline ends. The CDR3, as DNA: TGTGCCAGCAGCTTGGGGAGAGGGGAGCAGTACTTC. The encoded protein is CASSLGRGEQYF.

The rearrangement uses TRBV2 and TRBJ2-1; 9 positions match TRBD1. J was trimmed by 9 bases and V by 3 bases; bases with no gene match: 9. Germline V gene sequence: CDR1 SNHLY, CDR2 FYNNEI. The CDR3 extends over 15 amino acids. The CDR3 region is CASSEFMDRGLEQFF. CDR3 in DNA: TGTGCCAGCAGTGAGTTTATGGACAGGGGCCTTGAGCAGTTCTTC.

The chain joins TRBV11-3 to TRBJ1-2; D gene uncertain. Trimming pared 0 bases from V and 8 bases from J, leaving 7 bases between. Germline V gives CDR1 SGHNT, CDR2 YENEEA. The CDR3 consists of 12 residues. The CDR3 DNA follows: TGTGCCAGCAGCTTAGATGGGTACGGCTACACCTTC. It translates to CASSLDGYGYTF.

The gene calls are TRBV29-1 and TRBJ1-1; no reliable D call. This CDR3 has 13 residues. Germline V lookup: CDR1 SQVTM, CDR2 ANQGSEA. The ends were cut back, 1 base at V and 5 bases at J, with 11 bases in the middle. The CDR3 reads CSVEGFQGTEAFF. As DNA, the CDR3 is TGCAGCGTTGAAGGGTTCCAAGGGACTGAAGCTTTCTTT.

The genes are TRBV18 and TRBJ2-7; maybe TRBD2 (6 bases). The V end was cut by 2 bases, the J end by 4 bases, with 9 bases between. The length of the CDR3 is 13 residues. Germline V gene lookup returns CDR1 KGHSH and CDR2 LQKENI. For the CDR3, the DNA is TGTGCCAGCTCACCATCGCTAGCGTACGAGCAGTACTTC. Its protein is CASSPSLAYEQYF.

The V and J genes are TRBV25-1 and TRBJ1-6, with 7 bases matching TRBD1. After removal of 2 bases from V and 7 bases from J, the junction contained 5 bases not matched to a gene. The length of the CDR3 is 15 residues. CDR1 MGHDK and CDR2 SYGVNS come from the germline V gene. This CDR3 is CASSEEQGWNSPLHF. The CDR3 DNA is TGTGCCAGCAGTGAAGAACAGGGGTGGAATTCACCCCTCCACTTT.

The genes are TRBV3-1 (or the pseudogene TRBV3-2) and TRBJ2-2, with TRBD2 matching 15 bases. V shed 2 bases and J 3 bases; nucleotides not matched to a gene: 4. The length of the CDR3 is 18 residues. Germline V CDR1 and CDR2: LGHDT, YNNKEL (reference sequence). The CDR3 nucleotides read TGTGCCAGCAGCCAACAGGGACTAGCGGGAGGAGACACCGGGGAGCTGTTTTTT. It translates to CASSQQGLAGGDTGELFF.

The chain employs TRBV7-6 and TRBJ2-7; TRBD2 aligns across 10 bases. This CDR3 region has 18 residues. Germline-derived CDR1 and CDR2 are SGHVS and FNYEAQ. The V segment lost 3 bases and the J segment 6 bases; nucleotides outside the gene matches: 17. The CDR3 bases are TGTGCCAGCAGCTTTCAGGTTCTAGCGGGAGCTGTACCTAGCGAGCAGTACTTC. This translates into CASSFQVLAGAVPSEQYF.

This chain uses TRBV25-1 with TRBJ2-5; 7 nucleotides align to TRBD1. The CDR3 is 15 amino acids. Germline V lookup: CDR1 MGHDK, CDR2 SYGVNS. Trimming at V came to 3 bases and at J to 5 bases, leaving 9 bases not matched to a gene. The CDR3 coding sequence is TGTGCCAGCAGTGAGACACTGACAGGGAGCGAGACCCAGTACTTC. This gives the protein CASSETLTGSETQYF.

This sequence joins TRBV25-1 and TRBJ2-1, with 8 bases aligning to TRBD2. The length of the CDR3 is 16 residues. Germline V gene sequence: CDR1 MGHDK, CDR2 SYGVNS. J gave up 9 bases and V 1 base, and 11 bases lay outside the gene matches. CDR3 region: CASSELGTSVRSEQFF. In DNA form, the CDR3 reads TGTGCCAGCAGTGAATTAGGGACTAGTGTGCGGAGTGAGCAGTTCTTC.

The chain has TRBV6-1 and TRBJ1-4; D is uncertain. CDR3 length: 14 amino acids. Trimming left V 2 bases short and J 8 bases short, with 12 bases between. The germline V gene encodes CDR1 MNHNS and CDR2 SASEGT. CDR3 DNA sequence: TGTGCCAGCAGTGAAACGGGCCTCGGGGAAAAACTGTTTTTT. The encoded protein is CASSETGLGEKLFF.

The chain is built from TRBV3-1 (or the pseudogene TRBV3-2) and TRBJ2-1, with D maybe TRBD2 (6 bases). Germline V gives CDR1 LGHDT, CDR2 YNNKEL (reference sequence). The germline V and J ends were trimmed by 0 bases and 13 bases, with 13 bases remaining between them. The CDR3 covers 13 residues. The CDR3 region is CASSQDLGGVQFF. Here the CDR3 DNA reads TGTGCCAGCAGCCAAGATCTGGGGGGAGTACAGTTCTTC.

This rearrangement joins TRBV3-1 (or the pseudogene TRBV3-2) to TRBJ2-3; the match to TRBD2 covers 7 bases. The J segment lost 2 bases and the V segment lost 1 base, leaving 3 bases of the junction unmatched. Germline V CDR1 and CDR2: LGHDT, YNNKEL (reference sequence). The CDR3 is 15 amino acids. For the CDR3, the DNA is TGTGCCAGCAGCCAAGGTCTAGCGGCCACAGATACGCAGTATTTT. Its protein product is CASSQGLAATDTQYF.

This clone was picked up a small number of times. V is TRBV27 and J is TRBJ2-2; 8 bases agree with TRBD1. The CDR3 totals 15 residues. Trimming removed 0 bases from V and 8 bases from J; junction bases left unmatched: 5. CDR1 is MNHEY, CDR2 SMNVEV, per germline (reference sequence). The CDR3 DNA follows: TGTGCCAGCAGTTTATCCAGGGGGCTGAGAGGGGAGCTGTTTTTT. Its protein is CASSLSRGLRGELFF.

The CDR3 is CASSQGGVSALGYGYTF. The CDR3 nucleotides read TGTGCCAGCAGCCAAGGGGGGGTGTCGGCTTTGGGCTATGGCTACACCTTC. The chain employs TRBV14 and TRBJ1-2, with D tentatively TRBD1 (5 bases). The CDR3 spans 17 residues. Trimming shortened V by 1 base and J by 4 bases, and 19 bases separated the two germline ends. Germline V gene sequence: CDR1 SGHDN, CDR2 FVKESK.